The next 11 T cell receptor beta chains were all read from a single sample in a study of regulatory T cells in long-lasting Graves disease. Regarding time point: persistent/refractory GD, antithyroid drugs over 5 years with positive TRAb. TCR sequences were obtained from RNA taken from PBMCs. The TCR beta library used iRepertoire HTBI primers with Arm-PCR amplification of CDR3. A single record per CDR3 protein comes from TCRdb applying MiXCR to the multiplex PCR reads. The top ten hold over 25% of the sample, which has 300,000 or so distinct CDR3 sequences, about 19% seen once. Sequences were derived from peripheral blood mononuclear cells (PBMCs), sampled when the disease was refractory, from a patient treated with antithyroid drugs. These receptors all come from a female donor with Graves disease.

This clonotype was picked up a small number of times. The chain links TRBV9 to TRBJ2-1; D might be TRBD1 (5 bases). Germline V CDR1 and CDR2: SGDLS, YYNGEE. This CDR3 spans 15 amino acids. Trimming cost V 0 bases and J 3 bases, with 10 bases left between them. The CDR3, as DNA: TGTGCCAGCAGCGTAGAAGGGGTCAGCTACAATGAGCAGTTCTTC. Amino acids: CASSVEGVSYNEQFF.

This clonotype was found many times. The chain employs TRBV3-1 and TRBJ1-1; TRBD1 matches at 9 bases. CDR1 and CDR2 from the germline V gene are LGHDT and YNNKEL (reference sequence). This CDR3 has 16 residues. Unmatched junction bases numbered 4, after V lost 2 bases and J lost 0 bases. The chain's CDR3 is CASSQRTGAMNTEAFF. The CDR3 bases are TGTGCCAGCAGCCAACGGACAGGGGCTATGAACACTGAAGCTTTCTTT.

This clonotype came up many times. The chain joins TRBV6-2 or TRBV6-3 to TRBJ2-2, with TRBD1 as a possible D gene (6 bases). V was shortened by 2 bases and J by 7 bases, with 11 bases between the two germline ends. The CDR3 is made up of 14 amino acids. In germline, CDR1 is MNHEY, CDR2 SVGEGT. The CDR3 loop reads CASSYPTGSGELFF. The CDR3 bases are TGTGCCAGCAGTTACCCCACAGGGAGCGGGGAGCTGTTTTTT.

V usage is TRBV10-3 and J usage is TRBJ1-2; D unclear. The CDR3 is made up of 12 amino acids. Germline V gives CDR1 ENHRY, CDR2 SYGVKD. V lost 1 base and J 7 bases, leaving 7 bases between the germline ends. As DNA, the CDR3 is TGTGCCATCAGTGAGTGGGAGGTTGGCTACACCTTC. As protein: CAISEWEVGYTF.

At least ten counts were recorded for this clonotype. The V and J genes are TRBV28 and TRBJ2-7; D perhaps matches TRBD2 (5 bases). The CDR3 runs 17 residues. The V and J ends lost 7 bases and 6 bases respectively, with 28 bases between them. The V gene's germline CDR1 is MDHEN and CDR2 SYDVKM. CDR3 in amino acids: CASKDSSGRIKVPEQYF. In nucleotides, the CDR3 is TGTGCCAGCAAGGACTCCAGCGGCAGGATCAAGGTTCCCGAGCAGTACTTC.

In regard to this clonotype: A much larger clone lies one base from this, so it may be a read error. The chain couples TRBV5-1 to TRBJ1-5; weak D call: TRBD1 (6 bases). The V gene's germline CDR1 is SGHRS and CDR2 YFSETQ. The CDR3 length is 15 residues. The CDR3 sequence: CASSEWTEGSQSQHF. DNA for the CDR3: TGTGCCAGCAGTGAGTGGACAGAGGGTAGTCAGTCCCAGCATTTT.

Details on this clonotype: Germline and junction disagree at one end, which may indicate a read error. V usage is TRBV6-1 and J usage is TRBJ2-2, with 10 bases lining up with TRBD2. This CDR3 has 15 residues. From germline, CDR1 is MNHNS and CDR2 SASEGT. In DNA form, the CDR3 reads TGTGCCAGCAGACTAGCGGGGCAGAACACCGGGGTGCTGTTTTTT. It codes for CASRLAGQNTGVLFF.

This clonotype has just a few counts. With a much larger clone just one base away, this may be a read error. The J gene is TRBJ1-2, the V gene TRBV13; D gene uncertain. The CDR3 is made up of 12 amino acids. V lost 5 bases and J 4 bases, leaving 8 bases between the germline ends. Germline V CDR1 and CDR2: PRHDT, FYEKMQ (reference sequence). For the CDR3, the DNA is TGTGCCAGCAGCAAGGGCTTCTATGGCTACACCTTC. Translating it yields CASSKGFYGYTF.

This clonotype was counted at least ten times. The gene calls are TRBV12-3 or TRBV12-4 and TRBJ2-6; D is unclear. The CDR3 covers 18 residues. Trimming removed 0 bases at V and 0 bases at J, with 12 bases between. For the CDR3, the DNA is TGTGCCAGCAGTTTAGCCCGGGCCTTGATCTCTGGGGCCAACGTCCTGACTTTC. Amino acid sequence: CASSLARALISGANVLTF.

In this sample, this clonotype turned up many times. The chain has TRBV7-2 and TRBJ1-2; TRBD1 is a possible D gene (5 bases). The V end lost 8 bases, the J end lost 5 bases, and 9 bases lay between the germline ends. Germline CDR1 reads SGHTA; CDR2 reads FQGNSA. The CDR3 is 11 residues long. DNA of the CDR3: TGTGCCAGCCGACAGCTATATGGCTACACCTTC. Protein product: CASRQLYGYTF.

CDR3 region: CASRPSFNYNSPLHF. The DNA of the CDR3 is TGTGCCAGCAGGCCATCCTTCAACTATAATTCACCCCTCCACTTT. This chain uses TRBV12-3 or TRBV12-4 with TRBJ1-6; the D is unclear. This CDR3 is built from 15 residues. V was clipped by 6 bases and J by 3 bases, with 12 bases between them.